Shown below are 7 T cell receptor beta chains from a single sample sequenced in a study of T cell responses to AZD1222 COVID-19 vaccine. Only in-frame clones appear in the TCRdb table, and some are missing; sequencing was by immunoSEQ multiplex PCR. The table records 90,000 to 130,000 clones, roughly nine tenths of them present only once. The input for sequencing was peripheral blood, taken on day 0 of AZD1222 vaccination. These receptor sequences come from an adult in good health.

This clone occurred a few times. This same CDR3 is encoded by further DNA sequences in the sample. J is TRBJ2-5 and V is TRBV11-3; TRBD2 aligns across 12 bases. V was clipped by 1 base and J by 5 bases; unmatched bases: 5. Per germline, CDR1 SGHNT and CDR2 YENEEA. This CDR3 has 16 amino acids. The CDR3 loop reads CASSLGLAGAEETQYF. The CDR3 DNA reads TGTGCCAGCAGCTTAGGACTAGCGGGAGCCGAGGAGACCCAGTACTTC.

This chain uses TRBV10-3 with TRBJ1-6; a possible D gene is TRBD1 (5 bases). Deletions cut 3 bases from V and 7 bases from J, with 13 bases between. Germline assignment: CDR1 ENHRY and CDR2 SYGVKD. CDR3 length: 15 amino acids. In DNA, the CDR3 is TGTGCCATCAGTGAAGGAGGGGTAGAGAATTCACCCCTCCACTTT. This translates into CAISEGGVENSPLHF.

For the CDR3, the DNA is TGTGCCAGCAGCAAGCAAGACGGGTACGAGCAGTACTTC. Protein sequence: CASSKQDGYEQYF. The chain uses TRBV7-2 and TRBJ2-7; D not resolved. Germline CDR1 is SGHTA and CDR2 is FQGNSA. The V end was cut by 5 bases, the J end by 4 bases, with 12 bases between. The CDR3 contains 13 residues.

CDR3 protein: CASSLEASDTQYF. The DNA for the CDR3 is TGTGCCAGCAGCTTAGAAGCGTCCGATACGCAGTATTTT. This rearrangement joins TRBV11-3 to TRBJ2-3; D remains unclear. The CDR3 spans 13 residues. Germline CDR1 reads SGHNT; CDR2 reads YENEEA. The germline V and J ends were trimmed by 0 bases and 6 bases, with 7 bases remaining between them.

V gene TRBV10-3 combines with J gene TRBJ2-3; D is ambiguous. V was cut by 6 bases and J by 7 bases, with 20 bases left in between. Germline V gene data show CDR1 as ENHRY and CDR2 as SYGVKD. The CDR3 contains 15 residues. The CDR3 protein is CAIRTDGLIGNTQYF. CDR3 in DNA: TGTGCCATCAGGACGGACGGCCTCATAGGGAATACGCAGTATTTT.

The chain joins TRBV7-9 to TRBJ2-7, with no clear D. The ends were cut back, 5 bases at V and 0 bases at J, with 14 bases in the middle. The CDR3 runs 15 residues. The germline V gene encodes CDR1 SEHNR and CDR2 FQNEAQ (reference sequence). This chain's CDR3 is CASSPPPPVSYEQYF. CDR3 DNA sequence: TGTGCCAGCAGCCCCCCCCCGCCCGTCTCCTACGAGCAGTACTTC.

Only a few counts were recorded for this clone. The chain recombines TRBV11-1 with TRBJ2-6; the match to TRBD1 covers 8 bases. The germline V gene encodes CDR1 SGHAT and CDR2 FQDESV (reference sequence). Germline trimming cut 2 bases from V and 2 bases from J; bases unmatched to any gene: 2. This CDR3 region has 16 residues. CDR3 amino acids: CASSLSGGAGANVLTF. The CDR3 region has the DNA TGTGCCAGCAGCTTATCAGGGGGCGCTGGGGCCAACGTCCTGACTTTC.